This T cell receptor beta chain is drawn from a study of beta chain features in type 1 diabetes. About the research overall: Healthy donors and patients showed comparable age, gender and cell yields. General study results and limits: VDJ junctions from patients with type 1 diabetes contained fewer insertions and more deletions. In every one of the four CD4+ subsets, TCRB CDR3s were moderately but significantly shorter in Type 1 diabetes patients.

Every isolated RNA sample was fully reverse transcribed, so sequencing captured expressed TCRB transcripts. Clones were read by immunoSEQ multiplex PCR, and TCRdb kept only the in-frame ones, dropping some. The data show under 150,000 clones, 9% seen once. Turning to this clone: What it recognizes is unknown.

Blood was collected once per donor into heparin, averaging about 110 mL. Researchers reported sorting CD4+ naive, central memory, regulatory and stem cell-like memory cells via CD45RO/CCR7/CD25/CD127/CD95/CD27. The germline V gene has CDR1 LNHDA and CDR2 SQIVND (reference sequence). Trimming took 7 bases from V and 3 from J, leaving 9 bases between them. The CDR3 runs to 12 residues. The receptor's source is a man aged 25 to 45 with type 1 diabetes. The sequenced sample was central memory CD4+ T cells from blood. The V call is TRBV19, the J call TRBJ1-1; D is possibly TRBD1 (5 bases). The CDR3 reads CASKTRDTEAFF. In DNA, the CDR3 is TGTGCCAGTAAAACCAGGGACACTGAAGCTTTCTTT. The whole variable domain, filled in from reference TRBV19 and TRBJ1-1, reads DGGITQSPKYLFRKEGQNVTLSCEQNLNHDAMYWYRQDPGQGLRLIYYSQIVNDFQKGDIAEGYSVSREKKESFPLTVTSAQKNPTAFYLCASKTRDTEAFFGQGTRLTVV.